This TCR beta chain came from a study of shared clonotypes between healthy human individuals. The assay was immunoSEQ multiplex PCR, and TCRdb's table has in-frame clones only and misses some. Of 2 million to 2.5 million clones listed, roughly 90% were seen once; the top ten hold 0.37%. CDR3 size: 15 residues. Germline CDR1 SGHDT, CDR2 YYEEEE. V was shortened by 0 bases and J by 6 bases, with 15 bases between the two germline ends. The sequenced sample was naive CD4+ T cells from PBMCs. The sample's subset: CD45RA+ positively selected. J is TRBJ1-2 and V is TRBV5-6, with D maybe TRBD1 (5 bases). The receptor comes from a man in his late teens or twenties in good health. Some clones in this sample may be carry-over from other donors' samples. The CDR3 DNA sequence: TGTGCCAGCAGCTTGGCCCCAGGGACCTTCGATGGCTACACCTTC. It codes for CASSLAPGTFDGYTF.